Following are 10 T cell receptor beta chains from one sample sequenced in a study of regulatory T cells in long-lasting Graves disease. Through Arm-PCR of CDR3 regions and iRepertoire HTBI primers, TCR beta libraries were built. One entry per CDR3 protein, called by TCRdb with MiXCR from the multiplex PCR reads. The sample shows roughly 430,000 distinct CDR3 sequences, around 17% of them seen only once. Described time point: newly diagnosed GD, antithyroid drugs for less than 3 months. There was RNA extracted from PBMCs, and the TCR library was made from it. Another study also made use of these data, one on T cells in Graves' hyperthyroidism and ophthalmopathy.

The sequencing here drew on peripheral blood mononuclear cells (PBMCs), taken at new diagnosis, from a patient treated with antithyroid drugs. Every receptor here comes from a woman in her twenties or thirties with Graves disease.

The chain links TRBV12-5 to TRBJ2-7; TRBD1 matches 7 bases. V lost 4 bases to trimming and J lost 1 base; unmatched junction nucleotides: 28. This CDR3 has 22 residues. The germline CDR1 and CDR2 sequences are LGHNT and FRNRAP. CDR3 bases: TGTGCTAGTGGTTCGCGTTCGGCCTTATGGGACAGTGCTCAAATTCGTTCCTACGAGCAGTACTTC. As protein: CASGSRSALWDSAQIRSYEQYF.

This clonotype was detected ten times or more. The CDR3 DNA reads TGTGCCAGCAGTTTTTTTGGGACGGAGGATTCACCCCTCCACTTT. Translating it yields CASSFFGTEDSPLHF. This rearrangement joins TRBV27 to TRBJ1-6; maybe TRBD1 (5 bases). Trimming took 3 bases from V and 8 from J, leaving 14 bases between them. This CDR3 comprises 15 residues. The germline V gene encodes CDR1 MNHEY and CDR2 SMNVEV (reference sequence).

This clonotype was seen a few times. The V and J genes are TRBV3-1 and TRBJ2-5; 12 bases line up with TRBD2. The germline CDR1 and CDR2 sequences are LGHDT and YNNKEL (reference sequence). The CDR3 loop spans 16 amino acids. The ends lost 4 bases at V and 5 bases at J; junction bases unmatched: 8. CDR3 amino acids: CASSPGLAGPPETQYF. DNA of the CDR3: TGTGCCAGCAGCCCAGGACTAGCGGGACCACCGGAGACCCAGTACTTC.

In its sample, this clonotype was seen many times. The genes are TRBV2 and TRBJ2-7, with 11 bases identical to TRBD2. This CDR3 comprises 15 residues. J gave up 5 bases and V 5 bases, and 8 bases lay outside the gene matches. The germline CDR1 and CDR2 sequences are SNHLY and FYNNEI. This CDR3 reads CASSPTSGSADEQYF. The CDR3 DNA reads as TGTGCCAGCAGTCCTACTAGCGGGAGCGCCGACGAGCAGTACTTC.

Only a few counts were recorded for this clonotype. The junction shows a germline mismatch at one end, possibly a read error. The V and J genes are TRBV9 and TRBJ2-3; D possibly corresponds to TRBD2 (5 bases). CDR1 and CDR2 from the germline V gene are SGDLS and YYNGEE. CDR3 length equals 16 residues. The CDR3 loop reads CASNVEGGPTGDTQYF. The DNA for the CDR3 is TGTGCCAGCAACGTAGAGGGTGGCCCGACTGGAGATACGCAGTATTTT. The complete variable domain, with remaining parts taken from reference TRBV9 and TRBJ2-3, reads DSGVTQTPKHLITATGQRVTLRCSPRSGDLSVYWYQQSLDQGLQFLIQYYNGEERAKGNILERFSAQQFPDLHSELNLSSLELGDSALYFCASNVEGGPTGDTQYFGPGTRLTVL.

This clonotype was recorded a few times. This CDR3 is CASRRQDNEQFF. The CDR3 nucleotides are TGTGCCAGCAGACGACAAGACAATGAGCAGTTCTTC. The J gene is TRBJ2-1, the V gene TRBV6-1, with no clear D. With 6 bases removed from V and 5 bases from J, the gap between germline ends came to 8 bases. In germline, CDR1 is MNHNS, CDR2 SASEGT. The CDR3 extends over 12 amino acids.

This clonotype was picked up many times. The chain is built from TRBV7-2 and TRBJ2-5; D perhaps matches TRBD1 (6 bases). The CDR3 is 14 amino acids. Germline-derived CDR1 and CDR2 are SGHTA and FQGNSA. V lost 5 bases and J lost 3, with 13 bases in between. The CDR3 coding sequence is TGTGCCAGCAGCCGGTACAGGGCAGAAGAGACCCAGTACTTC. This translates into CASSRYRAEETQYF.

A note on this clonotype: One base away lies a much larger clone, so this may be a sequencing read error. The chain uses TRBV20-1 and TRBJ1-5; D not resolved. CDR1 and CDR2 (germline): DFQATT, SNEGSKA (reference sequence). The CDR3 is 14 residues long. The CDR3, as DNA: TGCAGTGCTAGAGTACCCATGGGCAATCAGCCCCTGCATTTT. Its protein is CSARVPMGNQPLHF.

This clonotype came up many times. As DNA, the CDR3 is TGTGCCAGCAGCTTTACCCTAGCGGGAGGCCCGGAGCAGTTCTTC. This codes for CASSFTLAGGPEQFF. The V gene is TRBV7-8, the J gene TRBJ2-1, with 11 bases aligning to TRBD2. This CDR3 has 15 residues. V lost 3 bases to trimming and J lost 10 bases; unmatched junction nucleotides: 8. Germline-derived CDR1 and CDR2 are SGHVS and FQNEAQ.

There are many counts of this clonotype. This sequence joins TRBV15 and TRBJ1-5; D is ambiguous. CDR3 length: 16 amino acids. Germline V gene data show CDR1 as LNHNV and CDR2 as YYDKDF (reference sequence). Trimming stripped 0 bases from V and 3 bases from J, with 12 bases between. The CDR3 coding sequence is TGTGCCACCAGCAGAGATGGGTGGCCTTCCAATCAGCCCCAGCATTTT. It yields the protein CATSRDGWPSNQPQHF.